These 25 T cell receptor beta chains share one sample of origin, sequenced in a study of shared clonotypes between healthy human individuals. Method: immunoSEQ multiplex PCR; TCRdb's copy keeps in-frame clones and lacks some. The sample lists 2 million to 2.5 million clones; just under 95% were seen once. Sequences were obtained from naive CD4+ T cells from PBMCs. As for subset: CD45RA+ positively selected. These receptors all stem from a man aged 18 to 30 in good health. Some clones in this sample may be carry-over from other donors' samples.

This clone has a handful of counts. The chain employs TRBV18 and TRBJ1-5, with D maybe TRBD1 (6 bases). The CDR3 totals 17 residues. Per germline, CDR1 KGHSH and CDR2 LQKENI. V dropped 3 bases and J dropped 1 base, with 16 bases sitting between them. The CDR3 loop is CASSPRGQGGSNQPQHF. The CDR3 region has the DNA TGTGCCAGCTCACCGCGGGGGCAGGGTGGAAGCAATCAGCCCCAGCATTTT. The complete variable domain, with remaining parts taken from reference TRBV18 and TRBJ1-5, reads NAGVMQNPRHLVRRRGQEARLRCSPMKGHSHVYWYRQLPEEGLKFMVYLQKENIIDESGMPKERFSAEFPKEGPSILRIQQVVRGDSAAYFCASSPRGQGGSNQPQHFGDGTRLSIL.

J is TRBJ1-5 and V is TRBV5-4, with TRBD1 matching over 9 bases. Germline trimming cut 4 bases from V and 7 bases from J; bases unmatched to any gene: 18. The CDR3 has 18 amino acids. Germline values: CDR1 SGHNT, CDR2 YYREEE (reference sequence). The CDR3 DNA reads TGTGCCAGCAGCATTCCCCCGGCAAGGGACAGGGAACGCCAGCCCCAGCATTTT. It is translated as CASSIPPARDRERQPQHF.

The chain joins TRBV11-2 to TRBJ1-2; possible D gene TRBD1, 5 bases. Deletions cut 3 bases from V and 2 bases from J, with 19 bases between. Germline CDR1 and CDR2: SGHAT and FQNNGV. This CDR3 comprises 17 residues. The CDR3 loop is CASSLTTFGTGNYGYTF. The CDR3 coding sequence is TGTGCCAGCAGCTTGACCACATTCGGGACGGGAAACTATGGCTACACCTTC. The full variable domain, rest sourced from reference TRBV11-2 and TRBJ1-2, is EAGVAQSPRYKIIEKRQSVAFWCNPISGHATLYWYQQILGQGPKLLIQFQNNGVVDDSQLPKDRFSAERLKGVDSTLKIQPAKLEDSAVYLCASSLTTFGTGNYGYTFGSGTRLTVV.

The gene calls are TRBV11-2 and TRBJ2-1; 7 bases match TRBD2. CDR1 and CDR2 (germline): SGHAT, FQNNGV. The CDR3 is 14 residues long. With 1 base clipped from V and 7 bases from J, the junction kept 4 bases outside the gene matches. CDR3 residues: CASSLVRERNEQFF. CDR3 bases: TGTGCCAGCAGCTTAGTGCGGGAGAGGAATGAGCAGTTCTTC.

The chain is built from TRBV25-1 and TRBJ2-7; D uncertain. CDR1 is MGHDK, CDR2 SYGVNS, per germline. The CDR3 spans 12 residues. V was clipped by 3 bases and J by 3 bases, with 6 bases between them. The chain's CDR3 is CASSDRGYEQYF. The CDR3 DNA sequence: TGTGCCAGCAGTGATAGAGGCTACGAGCAGTACTTC.

This sequence joins TRBV6-5 and TRBJ2-7, with TRBD1 as a possible D gene (5 bases). The CDR3 extends over 13 amino acids. Germline-derived CDR1 and CDR2 are MNHEY and SVGAGI. V lost 6 bases, J lost 3 bases, and 12 bases lay in between. The CDR3 sequence: CASRRQRFYEQYF. The CDR3, as DNA: TGTGCCAGCAGAAGACAGAGGTTCTACGAGCAGTACTTC.

The V gene is TRBV18, the J gene TRBJ1-2; unclear D gene. The germline gives CDR1 KGHSH, CDR2 LQKENI. V was pared by 4 bases and J by 2 bases, with 5 bases between. This CDR3 is 12 amino acids long. CDR3 DNA: TGTGCCAGCTCACTCGTAAACTATGGCTACACCTTC. Translation: CASSLVNYGYTF.

This chain uses TRBV7-9 with TRBJ1-4; D remains ambiguous. V was clipped by 1 base and J by 8 bases, with 5 bases between them. Germline loops: CDR1 SEHNR, CDR2 FQNEAQ (reference sequence). The length of the CDR3 is 12 residues. The CDR3 region has the DNA TGTGCCAGCAGCTTAGGGCGGGAAAAACTGTTTTTT. Protein product: CASSLGREKLFF.

The chain has TRBV4-1 and TRBJ2-1; 7 nucleotides align to TRBD2. Germline V lookup: CDR1 MGHRA, CDR2 YSYEKL. Trimming at V came to 6 bases and at J to 4 bases, leaving 9 bases not matched to a gene. This CDR3 spans 15 amino acids. The CDR3 reads CASRQWGGRYNEQFF. CDR3 coding DNA: TGCGCCAGCAGACAATGGGGGGGGAGATACAATGAGCAGTTCTTC.

The chain employs TRBV7-2 and TRBJ2-2, with D possibly TRBD1 on 6 matching bases. In germline, CDR1 is SGHTA, CDR2 FQGNSA. The CDR3 consists of 15 residues. V lost 6 bases and J lost 0, with 11 bases in between. The CDR3 DNA follows: TGTGCCAGCAGTCGGACAGCCTCGAACACCGGGGAGCTGTTTTTT. Protein sequence: CASSRTASNTGELFF. The full variable domain, in which reference TRBV7-2 and TRBJ2-2 provide the parts outside the CDR3, is GAGVSQSPSNKVTEKGKDVELRCDPISGHTALYWYRQSLGQGLEFLIYFQGNSAPDKSGLPSDRFSAERTGGSVSTLTIQRTQQEDSAVYLCASSRTASNTGELFFGEGSRLTVL.

V gene TRBV7-3 combines with J gene TRBJ2-5; TRBD1 or TRBD2 may be the D gene (5 bases each). V lost 5 bases to trimming and J lost 3 bases, with 13 bases between them. CDR3 length equals 14 residues. Germline CDR1 and CDR2: SGHTA and FQGTGA. In nucleotides, the CDR3 is TGTGCCAGCAGCGCGACCGGGACGGAAGAGACCCAGTACTTC. Residues: CASSATGTEETQYF.

This chain connects TRBV5-1 to TRBJ2-5; D possibly corresponds to TRBD2 (6 bases). Trimming took 7 bases from V and 1 from J, leaving 11 bases between them. The V gene's germline CDR1 is SGHRS and CDR2 YFSETQ. The CDR3 contains 13 residues. The CDR3 is CASWRGSQETQYF. CDR3 coding DNA: TGCGCCAGCTGGCGGGGCTCCCAAGAGACCCAGTACTTC.

The sample holds one count of this clone. The J gene is TRBJ1-4, the V gene TRBV5-4; maybe TRBD1 (5 bases). Deletions cut 3 bases from V and 5 bases from J, with 14 bases between. Germline CDR1 reads SGHNT; CDR2 reads YYREEE (reference sequence). The CDR3 covers 15 residues. The CDR3 DNA reads as TGTGCCAGCAGCTCAATGTCGGGGGAAAATGAAAAACTGTTTTTT. Protein sequence: CASSSMSGENEKLFF.

As concerns this clone: Other DNA sequences in the sample encode the same CDR3. The chain carries TRBV5-1 and TRBJ2-3, with 9 bases matching TRBD2. CDR1 is SGHRS and CDR2 is YFSETQ in the germline V gene. CDR3 length equals 16 residues. Trimming removed 0 bases from V and 0 bases from J; junction bases left unmatched: 2. The DNA for the CDR3 is TGCGCCAGCAGCTTGGGACTAGCGGACAGCACAGATACGCAGTATTTT. Residues: CASSLGLADSTDTQYF.

This clone was picked up one time. The V and J genes are TRBV7-3 and TRBJ1-1; no reliable D call. The CDR3 consists of 13 residues. Germline CDR1 reads SGHTA; CDR2 reads FQGTGA. V was cut by 5 bases and J by 3 bases, with 10 bases left in between. The CDR3 sequence: CASSEDGYTEAFF. The CDR3 DNA follows: TGTGCCAGCAGCGAGGACGGGTACACTGAAGCTTTCTTT.

To note about this clone: The same CDR3 also results from other DNA sequences found in this sample. The chain recombines TRBV18 with TRBJ1-1; tentative D call: TRBD1 (5 bases). Germline values: CDR1 KGHSH, CDR2 LQKENI. Trimming cost V 4 bases and J 0 bases, with 6 bases left between them. The CDR3 totals 13 residues. Here the CDR3 DNA reads TGTGCCAGCTCACTACAGGTGAACACTGAAGCTTTCTTT. As protein: CASSLQVNTEAFF.

This rearrangement joins TRBV12-5 to TRBJ2-5; D perhaps matches TRBD1 (5 bases). This CDR3 is 13 amino acids long. V shed 6 bases and J shed 3 bases, with 11 bases lying between them. CDR1 LGHNT and CDR2 FRNRAP come from the germline V gene. The CDR3 loop is CASGSDTKETQYF. CDR3 DNA sequence: TGTGCTAGTGGATCGGACACGAAAGAGACCCAGTACTTC.

The chain recombines TRBV28 with TRBJ2-7; 7 nucleotides agree with TRBD1. Germline CDR1 MDHEN, CDR2 SYDVKM. V shed 5 bases and J 5 bases; nucleotides not matched to a gene: 3. This CDR3 has 12 residues. CDR3 bases: TGTGCCAGCAGTGACAGGGCCCACGAGCAGTACTTC. Protein sequence: CASSDRAHEQYF.

The chain uses TRBV28 and TRBJ2-1; 9 positions agree with TRBD2. Trimming cost V 2 bases and J 2 bases; bases outside gene matches: 4. The CDR3 is made up of 16 amino acids. Germline lookup yields CDR1 MDHEN and CDR2 SYDVKM. This chain's CDR3 is CASSLLVAGAYNEQFF. The CDR3 nucleotides are TGTGCCAGCAGTTTACTCGTAGCGGGAGCCTACAATGAGCAGTTCTTC.

The genes are TRBV29-1 and TRBJ2-1; possible D gene TRBD2, 6 bases. The germline V gene has CDR1 SQVTM and CDR2 ANQGSEA. CDR3 length: 16 amino acids. Deletions cut 4 bases from V and 1 base from J, with 17 bases between. CDR3 region: CSVGGPLGGSYNEQFF. The CDR3 DNA reads as TGCAGCGTTGGTGGACCCCTTGGGGGGTCCTACAATGAGCAGTTCTTC.

Details on this clone: The sample holds other DNA sequences that translate to the same CDR3. The V call is TRBV7-2, the J call TRBJ1-1; D not resolved. The CDR3 covers 13 residues. V shed 3 bases and J shed 3 bases, with 8 bases lying between them. Germline assignment: CDR1 SGHTA and CDR2 FQGNSA. CDR3 loop: CASSFSGDTEAFF. The DNA of the CDR3 is TGTGCCAGCAGCTTCAGCGGTGACACTGAAGCTTTCTTT.

The gene calls are TRBV18 and TRBJ2-5; the match to TRBD1 covers 8 bases. The germline V gene has CDR1 KGHSH and CDR2 LQKENI. V shed 3 bases, J shed 6 bases, and the junction held 6 bases outside the gene matches. This CDR3 spans 14 amino acids. CDR3 bases: TGTGCCAGCTCACCCTTAGACAGGGGCCAGACCCAGTACTTC. Amino acids: CASSPLDRGQTQYF. Combining the CDR3 with reference TRBV18 and TRBJ2-5 gives the whole variable domain NAGVMQNPRHLVRRRGQEARLRCSPMKGHSHVYWYRQLPEEGLKFMVYLQKENIIDESGMPKERFSAEFPKEGPSILRIQQVVRGDSAAYFCASSPLDRGQTQYFGPGTRLLVL.

V usage is TRBV7-2 and J usage is TRBJ1-2, with 11 bases aligning to TRBD1. This CDR3 contains 18 residues. J gave up 7 bases and V 3 bases, and 16 bases lay outside the gene matches. Germline V gene data show CDR1 as SGHTA and CDR2 as FQGNSA. CDR3 sequence: CASSFLPSTGTGGSGYTF. The CDR3 DNA sequence: TGTGCCAGCAGCTTCCTCCCCTCTACCGGGACAGGGGGATCTGGCTACACCTTC.

As concerns this clone: This sample includes further DNA sequences coding for the same CDR3. The chain combines TRBV29-1 with TRBJ1-1; D possibly corresponds to TRBD1 (6 bases). The germline V and J ends were trimmed by 4 bases and 0 bases, with 12 bases remaining between them. The CDR3 extends over 14 amino acids. In germline, CDR1 is SQVTM, CDR2 ANQGSEA. The chain's CDR3 is CSVGRTDLNTEAFF. CDR3 DNA sequence: TGCAGCGTTGGGAGGACAGATTTGAACACTGAAGCTTTCTTT.

This chain connects TRBV25-1 to TRBJ2-7; perhaps TRBD1 as D (5 bases). CDR1 MGHDK and CDR2 SYGVNS come from the germline V gene. CDR3 size: 15 residues. Trimming stripped 6 bases from V and 0 bases from J, with 15 bases between. The DNA of the CDR3 is TGTGCCAGCAGCGGAGACAGTCAGAGCTCCTACGAGCAGTACTTC. Its protein product is CASSGDSQSSYEQYF.